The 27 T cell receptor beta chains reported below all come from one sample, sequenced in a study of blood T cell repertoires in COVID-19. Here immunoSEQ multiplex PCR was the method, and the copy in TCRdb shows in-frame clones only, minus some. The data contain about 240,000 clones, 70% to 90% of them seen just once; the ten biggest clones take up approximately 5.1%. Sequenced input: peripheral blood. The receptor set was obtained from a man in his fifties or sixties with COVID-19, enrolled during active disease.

This CDR3 is CSVEKRGYYNEQFF. As DNA, the CDR3 is TGCAGCGTTGAAAAAAGGGGCTACTACAATGAGCAGTTCTTC. V and J are TRBV29-1 and TRBJ2-1, with a possible D match to TRBD1 (5 bases). This CDR3 region has 14 residues. Per the germline V gene, CDR1 is SQVTM and CDR2 is ANQGSEA. Trimming took 2 bases from V and 3 from J, leaving 11 bases between them.

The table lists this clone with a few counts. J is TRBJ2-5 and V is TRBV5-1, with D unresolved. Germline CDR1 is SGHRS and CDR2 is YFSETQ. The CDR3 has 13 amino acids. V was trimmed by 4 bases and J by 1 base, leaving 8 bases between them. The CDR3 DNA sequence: TGCGCCAGCAGCCGGAGCGTCCAAGAGACCCAGTACTTC. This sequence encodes CASSRSVQETQYF.

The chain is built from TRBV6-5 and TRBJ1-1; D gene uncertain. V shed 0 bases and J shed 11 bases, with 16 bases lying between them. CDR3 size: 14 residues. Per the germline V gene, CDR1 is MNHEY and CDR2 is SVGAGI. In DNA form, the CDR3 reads TGTGCCAGCAGTTACTCGTGGGTCCCCCAGGTGGCTTTCTTT. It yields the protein CASSYSWVPQVAFF.

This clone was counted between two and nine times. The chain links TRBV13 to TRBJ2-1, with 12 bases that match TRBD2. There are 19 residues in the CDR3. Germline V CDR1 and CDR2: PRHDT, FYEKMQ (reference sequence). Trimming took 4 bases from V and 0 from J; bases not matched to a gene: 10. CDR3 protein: CASSSLTSGGKSSYNEQFF. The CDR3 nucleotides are TGTGCCAGCAGCTCTCTGACTAGCGGGGGAAAGAGCTCCTACAATGAGCAGTTCTTC.

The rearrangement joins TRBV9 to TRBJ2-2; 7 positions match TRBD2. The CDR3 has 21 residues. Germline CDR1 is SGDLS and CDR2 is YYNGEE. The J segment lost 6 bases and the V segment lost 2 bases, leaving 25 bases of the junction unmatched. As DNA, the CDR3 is TGTGCCAGCAGCGTGTCTTATGCCTCCGTCGCCCTTGGACTAGACTCCGGGGAGCTGTTTTTT. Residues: CASSVSYASVALGLDSGELFF.

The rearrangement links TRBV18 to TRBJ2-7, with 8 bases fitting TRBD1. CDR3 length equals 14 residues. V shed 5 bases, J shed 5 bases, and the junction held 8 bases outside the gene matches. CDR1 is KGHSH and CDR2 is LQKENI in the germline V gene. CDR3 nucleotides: TGTGCCAGCTCAACGTCGGACAGGGAGGACGAGCAGTACTTC. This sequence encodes CASSTSDREDEQYF.

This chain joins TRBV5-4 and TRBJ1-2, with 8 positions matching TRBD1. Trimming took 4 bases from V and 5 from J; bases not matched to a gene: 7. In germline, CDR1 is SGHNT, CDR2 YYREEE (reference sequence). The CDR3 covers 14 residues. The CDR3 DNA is TGTGCCAGCAGCCTGGGACAGGAACTTTATGGCTACACCTTC. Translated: CASSLGQELYGYTF. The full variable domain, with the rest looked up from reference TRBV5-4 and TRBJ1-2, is ETGVTQSPTHLIKTRGQQVTLRCSSQSGHNTVSWYQQALGQGPQFIFQYYREEENGRGNFPPRFSGLQFPNYSSELNVNALELDDSALYLCASSLGQELYGYTFGSGTRLTVV.

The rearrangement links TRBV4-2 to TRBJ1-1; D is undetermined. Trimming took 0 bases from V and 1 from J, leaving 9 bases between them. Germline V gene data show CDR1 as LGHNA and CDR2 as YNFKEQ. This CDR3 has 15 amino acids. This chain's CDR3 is CASSQDWYRNTEAFF. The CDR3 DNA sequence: TGTGCCAGCAGCCAAGATTGGTACAGGAACACTGAAGCTTTCTTT.

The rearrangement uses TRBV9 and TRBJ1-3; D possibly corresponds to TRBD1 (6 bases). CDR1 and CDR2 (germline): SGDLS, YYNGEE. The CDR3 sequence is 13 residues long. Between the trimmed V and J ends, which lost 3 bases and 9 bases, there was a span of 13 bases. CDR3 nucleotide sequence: TGTGCCAGCAGCGGATACAGGGAGGGCACCATATATTTT. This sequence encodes CASSGYREGTIYF.

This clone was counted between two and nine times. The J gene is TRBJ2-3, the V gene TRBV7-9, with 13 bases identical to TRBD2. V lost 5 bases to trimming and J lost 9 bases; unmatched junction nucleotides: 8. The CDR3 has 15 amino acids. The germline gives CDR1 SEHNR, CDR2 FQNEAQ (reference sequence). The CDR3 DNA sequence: TGTGCCAGCAGCCCTTGGGGACTAGCGGGGTTGACGCAGTATTTT. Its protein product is CASSPWGLAGLTQYF. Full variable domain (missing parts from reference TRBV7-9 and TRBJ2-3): DTGVSQNPRHKITKRGQNVTFRCDPISEHNRLYWYRQTLGQGPEFLTYFQNEAQLEKSRLLSDRFSAERPKGSFSTLEIQRTEQGDSAMYLCASSPWGLAGLTQYFGPGTRLTVL.

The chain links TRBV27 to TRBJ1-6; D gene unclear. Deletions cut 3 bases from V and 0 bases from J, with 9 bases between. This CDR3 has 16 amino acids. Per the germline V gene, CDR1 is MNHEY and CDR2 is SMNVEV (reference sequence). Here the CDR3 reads CASSFLRSSYNSPLHF. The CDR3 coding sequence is TGTGCCAGCAGTTTCCTGAGGAGCTCCTATAATTCACCCCTCCACTTT.

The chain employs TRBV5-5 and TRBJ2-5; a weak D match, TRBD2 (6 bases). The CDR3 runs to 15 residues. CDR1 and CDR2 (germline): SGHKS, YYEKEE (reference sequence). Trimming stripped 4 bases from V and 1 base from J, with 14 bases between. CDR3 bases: TGTGCCAGCAGCGGAGGGGCCTGGGCCCAAGAGACCCAGTACTTC. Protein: CASSGGAWAQETQYF.

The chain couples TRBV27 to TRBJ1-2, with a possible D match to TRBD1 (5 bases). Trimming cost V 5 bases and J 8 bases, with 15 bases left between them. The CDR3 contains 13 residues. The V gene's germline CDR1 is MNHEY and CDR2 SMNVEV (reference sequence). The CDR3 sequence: CASSPPGGAGYTF. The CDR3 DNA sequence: TGTGCCAGCAGTCCCCCGGGGGGTGCAGGCTACACCTTC.

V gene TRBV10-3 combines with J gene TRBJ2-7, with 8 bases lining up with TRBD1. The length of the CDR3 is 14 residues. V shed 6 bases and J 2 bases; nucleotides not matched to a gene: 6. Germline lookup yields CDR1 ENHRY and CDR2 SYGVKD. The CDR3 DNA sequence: TGTGCCATCAGGAAAACAGGGGGGCCCTACGAGCAGTACTTC. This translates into CAIRKTGGPYEQYF.

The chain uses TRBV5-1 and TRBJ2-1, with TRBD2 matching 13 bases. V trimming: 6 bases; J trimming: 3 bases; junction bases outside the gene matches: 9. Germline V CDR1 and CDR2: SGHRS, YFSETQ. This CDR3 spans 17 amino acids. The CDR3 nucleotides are TGCGCCAGCAACCAGGGCGGACTAGCGGGGGTCTACAATGAGCAGTTCTTC. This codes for CASNQGGLAGVYNEQFF.

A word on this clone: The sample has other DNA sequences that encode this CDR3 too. This chain's CDR3 is CASSPRRETQYF. DNA of the CDR3: TGTGCCAGCTCACCAAGGCGGGAGACCCAGTACTTC. The chain carries TRBV18 and TRBJ2-5; no clear D gene. In germline, CDR1 is KGHSH, CDR2 LQKENI. The CDR3 is made up of 12 amino acids. Trimming shortened V by 2 bases and J by 5 bases, and 6 bases separated the two germline ends.

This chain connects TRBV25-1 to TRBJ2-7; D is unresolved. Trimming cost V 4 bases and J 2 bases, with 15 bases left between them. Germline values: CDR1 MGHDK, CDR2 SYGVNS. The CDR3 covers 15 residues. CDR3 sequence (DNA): TGTGCCAGCAGTGTGAGGCTCTTAGAACCCTACGAGCAGTACTTC. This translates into CASSVRLLEPYEQYF.

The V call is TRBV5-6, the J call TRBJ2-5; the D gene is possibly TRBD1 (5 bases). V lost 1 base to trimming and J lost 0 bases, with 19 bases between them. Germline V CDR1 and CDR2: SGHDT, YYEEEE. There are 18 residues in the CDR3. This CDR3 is CASSLTIPTTAYQETQYF. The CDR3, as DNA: TGTGCCAGCAGCTTGACTATCCCAACGACAGCTTACCAAGAGACCCAGTACTTC.

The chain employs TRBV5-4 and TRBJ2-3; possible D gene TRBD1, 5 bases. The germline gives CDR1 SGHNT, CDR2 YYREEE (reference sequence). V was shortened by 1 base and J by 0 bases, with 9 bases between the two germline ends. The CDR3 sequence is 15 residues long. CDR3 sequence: CASSLRHRSTDTQYF. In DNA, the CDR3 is TGTGCCAGCAGCTTGAGGCACAGGAGCACAGATACGCAGTATTTT.

The CDR3 nucleotides read TGTGCCAGCAGTGAATGGGGGACTGCTAATGAAAAACTGTTTTTT. Protein product: CASSEWGTANEKLFF. V gene TRBV2 combines with J gene TRBJ1-4; possibly TRBD1 for D (5 bases). The germline V gene has CDR1 SNHLY and CDR2 FYNNEI. V was cut by 2 bases and J by 3 bases, with 10 bases left in between. This CDR3 has 15 residues. Variable domain in full (rest from reference TRBV2 and TRBJ1-4): EPEVTQTPSHQVTQMGQEVILRCVPISNHLYFYWYRQILGQKVEFLVSFYNNEISEKSEIFDDQFSVERPDGSNFTLKIRSTKLEDSAMYFCASSEWGTANEKLFFGSGTQLSVL.

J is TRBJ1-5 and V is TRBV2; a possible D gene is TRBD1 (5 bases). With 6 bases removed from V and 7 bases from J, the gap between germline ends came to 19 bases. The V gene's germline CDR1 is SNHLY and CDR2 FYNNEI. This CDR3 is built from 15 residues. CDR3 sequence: CASRAGHRAGQPQHF. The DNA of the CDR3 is TGTGCCAGCAGGGCAGGACACCGCGCAGGACAGCCCCAGCATTTT.

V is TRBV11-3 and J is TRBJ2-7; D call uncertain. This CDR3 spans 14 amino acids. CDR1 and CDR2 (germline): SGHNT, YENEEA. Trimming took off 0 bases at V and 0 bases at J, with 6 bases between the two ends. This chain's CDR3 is CASSLDINSYEQYF. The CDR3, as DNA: TGTGCCAGCAGCTTAGACATCAACTCCTACGAGCAGTACTTC.

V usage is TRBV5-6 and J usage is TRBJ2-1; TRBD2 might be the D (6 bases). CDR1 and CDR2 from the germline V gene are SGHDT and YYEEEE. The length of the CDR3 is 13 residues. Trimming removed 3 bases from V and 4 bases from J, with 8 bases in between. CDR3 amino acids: CASSSGLYNEQFF. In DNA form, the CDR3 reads TGTGCCAGCAGCTCGGGACTTTACAATGAGCAGTTCTTC.

CDR3 protein: CASSLAGGGYQETQYF. CDR3 nucleotides: TGCGCCAGCAGCTTGGCGGGCGGGGGGTACCAAGAGACCCAGTACTTC. V usage is TRBV5-1 and J usage is TRBJ2-5; 8 nucleotides line up with TRBD2. V lost 0 bases and J lost 0; bases outside the gene matches: 4. CDR3 length: 16 residues. CDR1 SGHRS and CDR2 YFSETQ come from the germline V gene.

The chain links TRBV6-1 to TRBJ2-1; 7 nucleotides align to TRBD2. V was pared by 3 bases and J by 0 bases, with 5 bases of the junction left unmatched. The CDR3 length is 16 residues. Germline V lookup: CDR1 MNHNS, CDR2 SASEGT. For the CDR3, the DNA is TGTGCCAGCAGTGATCCAGGGAGGGTCTCCTACAATGAGCAGTTCTTC. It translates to CASSDPGRVSYNEQFF.

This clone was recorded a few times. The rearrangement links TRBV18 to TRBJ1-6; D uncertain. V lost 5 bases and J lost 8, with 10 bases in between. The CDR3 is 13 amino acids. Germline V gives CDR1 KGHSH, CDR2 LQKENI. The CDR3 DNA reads TGTGCCAGCTCAAGTACAGAATATTCACCCCTCCACTTT. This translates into CASSSTEYSPLHF.

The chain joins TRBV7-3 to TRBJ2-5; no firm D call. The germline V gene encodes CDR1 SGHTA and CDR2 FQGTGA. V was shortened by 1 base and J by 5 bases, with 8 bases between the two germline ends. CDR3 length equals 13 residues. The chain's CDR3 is CASSLNGLETQYF. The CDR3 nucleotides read TGTGCCAGCAGCTTAAACGGGTTGGAGACCCAGTACTTC.